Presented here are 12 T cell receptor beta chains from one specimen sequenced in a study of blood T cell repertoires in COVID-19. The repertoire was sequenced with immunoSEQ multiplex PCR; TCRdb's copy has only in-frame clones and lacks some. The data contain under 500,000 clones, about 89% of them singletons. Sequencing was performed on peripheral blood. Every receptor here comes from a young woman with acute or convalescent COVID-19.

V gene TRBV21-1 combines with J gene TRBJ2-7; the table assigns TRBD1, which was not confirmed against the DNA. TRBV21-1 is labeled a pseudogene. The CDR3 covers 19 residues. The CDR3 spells CASIGEVGQGVRSSYEQYF. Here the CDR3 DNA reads TGTGCCAGCATTGGTGAAGTGGGACAGGGGGTCAGAAGCTCCTACGAGCAGTACTTC.

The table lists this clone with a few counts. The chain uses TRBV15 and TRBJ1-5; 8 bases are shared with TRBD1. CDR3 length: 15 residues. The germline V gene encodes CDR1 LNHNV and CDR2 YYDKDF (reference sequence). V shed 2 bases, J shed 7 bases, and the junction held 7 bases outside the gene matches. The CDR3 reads CATSRSRDRIQPQHF. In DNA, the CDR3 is TGTGCCACCAGCAGATCCCGGGACAGGATACAGCCCCAGCATTTT. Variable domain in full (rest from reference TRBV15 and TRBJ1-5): DAMVIQNPRYQVTQFGKPVTLSCSQTLNHNVMYWYQQKSSQAPKLLFHYYDKDFNNEADTPDNFQSRRPNTSFCFLDIRSPGLGDTAMYLCATSRSRDRIQPQHFGDGTRLSIL.

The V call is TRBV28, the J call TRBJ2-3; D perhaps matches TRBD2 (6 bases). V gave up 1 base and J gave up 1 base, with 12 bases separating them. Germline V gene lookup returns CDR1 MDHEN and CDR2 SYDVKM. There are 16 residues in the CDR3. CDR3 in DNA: TGTGCCAGCAGTTTATCGGCGGGGTCACGCACAGATACGCAGTATTTT. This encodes CASSLSAGSRTDTQYF. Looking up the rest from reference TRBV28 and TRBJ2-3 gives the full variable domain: DVKVTQSSRYLVKRTGEKVFLECVQDMDHENMFWYRQDPGLGLRLIYFSYDVKMKEKGDIPEGYSVSREKKERFSLILESASTNQTSMYLCASSLSAGSRTDTQYFGPGTRLTVL.

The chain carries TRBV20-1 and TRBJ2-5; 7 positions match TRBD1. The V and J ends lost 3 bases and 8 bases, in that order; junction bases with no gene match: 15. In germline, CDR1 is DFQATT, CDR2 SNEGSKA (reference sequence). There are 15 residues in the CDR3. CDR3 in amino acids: CSASPLSTGSRTQYF. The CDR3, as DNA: TGCAGTGCTAGTCCCCTTTCGACAGGGTCGCGTACCCAGTACTTC.

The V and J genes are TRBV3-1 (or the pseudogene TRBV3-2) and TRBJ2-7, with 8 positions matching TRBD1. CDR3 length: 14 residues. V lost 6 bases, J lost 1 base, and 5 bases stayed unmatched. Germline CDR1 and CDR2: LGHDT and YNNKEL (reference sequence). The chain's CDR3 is CASSRGQGSYEQYF. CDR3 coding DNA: TGTGCCAGCAGTCGAGGACAGGGATCCTACGAGCAGTACTTC.

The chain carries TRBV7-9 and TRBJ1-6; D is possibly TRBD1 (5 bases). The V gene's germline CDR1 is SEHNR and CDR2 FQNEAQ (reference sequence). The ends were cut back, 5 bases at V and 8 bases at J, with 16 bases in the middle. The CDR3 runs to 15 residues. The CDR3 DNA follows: TGTGCCAGCAGCACTTGGTCGGGGGGAGATTCACCCCTCCACTTT. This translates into CASSTWSGGDSPLHF.

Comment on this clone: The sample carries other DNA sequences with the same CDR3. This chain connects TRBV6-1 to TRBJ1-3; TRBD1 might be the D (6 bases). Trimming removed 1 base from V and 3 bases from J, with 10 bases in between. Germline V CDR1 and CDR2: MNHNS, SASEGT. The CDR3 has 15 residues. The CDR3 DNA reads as TGTGCCAGCAGTGAAGTACAGGGAAGTGGAAACACCATATATTTT. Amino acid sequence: CASSEVQGSGNTIYF.

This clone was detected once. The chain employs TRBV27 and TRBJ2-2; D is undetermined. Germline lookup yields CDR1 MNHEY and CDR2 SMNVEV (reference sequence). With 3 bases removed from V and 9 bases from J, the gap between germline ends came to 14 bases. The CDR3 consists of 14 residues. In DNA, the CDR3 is TGTGCCAGCAGTTTGGTCCGGTACCGAAGGGAGCTGTTTTTT. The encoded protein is CASSLVRYRRELFF.

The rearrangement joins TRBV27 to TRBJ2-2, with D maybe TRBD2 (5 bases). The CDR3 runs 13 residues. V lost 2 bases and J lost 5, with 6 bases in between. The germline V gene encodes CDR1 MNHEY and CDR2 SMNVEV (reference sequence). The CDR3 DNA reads TGTGCCAGCAGTTTAACGGGGACCGGGGAGCTGTTTTTT. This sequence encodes CASSLTGTGELFF.

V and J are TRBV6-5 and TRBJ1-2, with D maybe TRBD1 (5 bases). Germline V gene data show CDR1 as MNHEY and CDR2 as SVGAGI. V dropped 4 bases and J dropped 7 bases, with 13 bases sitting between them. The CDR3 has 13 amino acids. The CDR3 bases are TGTGCCAGCAGTTCCCAGGGTATCTCTGGCTACACCTTC. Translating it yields CASSSQGISGYTF.

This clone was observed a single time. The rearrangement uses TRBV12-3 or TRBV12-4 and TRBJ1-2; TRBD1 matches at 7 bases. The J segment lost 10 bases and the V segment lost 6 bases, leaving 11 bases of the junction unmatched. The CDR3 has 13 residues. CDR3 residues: CASSQTSGQSYTF. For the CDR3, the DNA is TGTGCCAGCAGCCAAACTTCGGGACAGTCCTACACCTTC.

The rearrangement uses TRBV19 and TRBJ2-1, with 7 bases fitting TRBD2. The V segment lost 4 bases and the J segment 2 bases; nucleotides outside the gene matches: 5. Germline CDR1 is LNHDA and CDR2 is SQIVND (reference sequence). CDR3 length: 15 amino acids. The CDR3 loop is CASSRQRGPYNEQFF. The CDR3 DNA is TGTGCCAGTAGTAGACAGCGGGGACCCTACAATGAGCAGTTCTTC.